The TCR beta chain described here comes from a study of beta chain features in type 1 diabetes. Study-level points and caveats: Moderately but significantly shorter TCRB CDR3s were found in Type 1 diabetes patients in all four CD4+ subsets. Patients with type 1 diabetes carried fewer insertions and had more deletions at their VDJ junctions.

The germline gives CDR1 SGHVS, CDR2 FQNEAQ. With 2 bases clipped from V and 6 bases from J, the junction kept 10 bases outside the gene matches. The CDR3 contains 16 residues. The authors reverse transcribed all of the isolated RNA, so sequencing captured expressed TCRB transcripts. This table comes from immunoSEQ multiplex PCR, and its TCRdb copy is limited to in-frame clones, with some not included. The sample records more than 250,000 clones, roughly 20% being singletons. Of note for this clone: Its antigen remains unknown.

The material sequenced was naive CD4+ T cells from blood. The receptor was derived from a woman aged 40-49 years with type 1 diabetes. The chain uses TRBV7-8 and TRBJ2-3, with 8 positions matching TRBD2. This CDR3 reads CASSLYSAGVSDTQYF. The CDR3 nucleotides are TGTGCCAGCAGCTTATATTCAGCGGGAGTGTCGGATACGCAGTATTTT.